The rows below give T cell receptor beta chains drawn from one sample of a study of cytomegalovirus exposure and HLA in healthy donors. The protocol was immunoSEQ multiplex PCR, while the TCRdb copy is restricted to in-frame clones and leaves out a portion. The sample has 200,000 to 250,000 clones, about 80% seen once; the top ten hold about 7.3%. Input material: PBMCs. The source is a woman aged 60-75 years in good health and CMV-seropositive. CDR3s include the opening cysteine and the closing phenylalanine or tryptophan. Fields, in order: clone size, J gene, D gene, V gene, CDR3 protein, CDR3 DNA. The D gene is left open where the match is weak. Part of the rows lack a size; the others show once, few, many or a class for expanded clones.

-,TRBJ2-3,TRBD2,TRBV29-1,CSVALAGGSDTQYF,TGCAGCGTTGCCCTAGCGGGAGGATCAGATACGCAGTATTTT
-,TRBJ2-7,TRBD1,TRBV27,CASSLAGTGDYEQYF,TGTGCCAGCAGTTTGGCCGGGACAGGGGACTACGAGCAGTACTTC
-,TRBJ2-6,TRBD1,TRBV5-1,CASSVRDRGNSGANVLTF,TGCGCCAGCAGCGTTCGGGACAGGGGAAATTCGGGGGCCAACGTCCTGACTTTC
once,TRBJ2-7,-,TRBV5-4,CASSLRGMSEQYF,TGTGCCAGCAGCTTGAGGGGGATGAGCGAGCAGTACTTC
-,TRBJ1-1,TRBD1,TRBV9,CASSVARQGPEAFF,TGTGCCAGCAGCGTAGCCCGACAGGGGCCTGAAGCTTTCTTT
-,TRBJ2-1,TRBD2,TRBV28,CASGTSGASSYNEQFF,TGTGCCTCGGGGACTAGCGGGGCTTCTTCCTACAATGAGCAGTTCTTC
few,TRBJ1-1,-,TRBV29-1,CSASYGAYTEAFF,TGCAGCGCCTCCTATGGGGCTTACACTGAAGCTTTCTTT
-,TRBJ2-1,-,TRBV7-9,CASSFGRNEQFF,TGTGCCAGCAGTTTCGGCAGGAATGAGCAGTTCTTC
few,TRBJ2-7,-,TRBV5-6,CASSLVHSRGYEQYF,TGTGCCAGCAGCTTGGTTCACAGCCGAGGGTACGAGCAGTACTTC
-,TRBJ2-2,TRBD1,TRBV5-1,CASSLALGTGGGELFF,TGCGCCAGCAGCTTGGCCCTAGGGACAGGTGGCGGGGAGCTGTTTTTT
-,TRBJ2-7,-,TRBV27,CASRSNRVMDGEQYF,TGTGCCAGCAGGTCCAACAGGGTGATGGACGGCGAGCAGTACTTC
-,TRBJ2-1,TRBD2,TRBV14,CASSQERASGRRYNEQFF,TGTGCCAGCAGCCAAGAACGGGCTAGCGGGAGGAGGTACAATGAGCAGTTCTTC
-,TRBJ2-3,-,TRBV7-3,CASSLFVAASAYSFTQYF,TGTGCCAGCAGCTTATTCGTCGCGGCTTCGGCCTATTCGTTTACGCAGTATTTT
-,TRBJ2-3,TRBD1,TRBV19,CASSTRTGGTDTQYF,TGTGCCAGTAGTACCCGGACAGGGGGCACAGATACGCAGTATTTT
-,TRBJ1-2,-,TRBV11-2,CASSLSSGYGYTF,TGTGCCAGCAGCTTGAGCTCCGGCTATGGCTACACCTTC
-,TRBJ1-5,-,TRBV19,CASNRQDNQPQHF,TGTGCCAGTAATCGACAGGATAATCAGCCCCAGCATTTT
-,TRBJ1-6,-,TRBV18,CASSQSGAGSPLHF,TGTGCCAGCTCACAAAGCGGGGCTGGGTCACCCCTCCACTTT
-,TRBJ2-5,-,TRBV6-5,CASSYRTAGETQYF,TGTGCCAGCAGTTACAGGACCGCGGGGGAGACCCAGTACTTC
-,TRBJ1-4,-,TRBV6-5,CASSRDGGASEKLFF,TGTGCCAGCAGTCGTGATGGAGGGGCTAGTGAAAAACTGTTTTTT
-,TRBJ1-2,-,TRBV25-1,CASSEGTAYGYTF,TGTGCCAGCAGTGAAGGGACTGCCTATGGCTACACCTTC
-,TRBJ2-3,TRBD2,TRBV6-6,CASSYILAGAKDTQYF,TGTGCCAGCAGTTACATATTAGCGGGAGCGAAAGATACGCAGTATTTT
-,TRBJ2-6,-,TRBV6-6,CASSPRSGANVLTF,TGTGCCAGCAGCCCCCGCTCTGGGGCCAACGTCCTGACTTTC
-,TRBJ1-2,-,TRBV29-1,CSVTSRAQMYGYTF,TGCAGCGTGACATCGCGTGCCCAGATGTATGGCTACACCTTC
once,TRBJ2-3,-,TRBV19,CASSIMIQGPSDTQYF,TGTGCCAGTAGTATAATGATTCAGGGTCCCTCAGATACGCAGTATTTT